The 5 T cell receptor beta chains given below trace back to one sample, sequenced in a study of T cells after yellow fever vaccination. TCRdb called the 5' RACE reads again in MiXCR, with one record for every CDR3 protein. The sample lists some 320,000 distinct CDR3 sequences; 3.5% to 4.5% were seen once. This material consisted of PBMCs, taken 15 days after the yellow fever booster vaccination. These receptors were taken from a man younger than 35 who received the YFV17D yellow fever vaccine.

This rearrangement joins TRBV13 to TRBJ1-2, with 7 nucleotides matching TRBD1. V was pared by 5 bases and J by 0 bases, with 6 bases of the junction left unmatched. CDR1 PRHDT and CDR2 FYEKMQ come from the germline V gene (reference sequence). There are 15 residues in the CDR3. This CDR3 is CASSTWTGANYGYTF. CDR3 sequence (DNA): TGTGCCAGCAGCACTTGGACAGGAGCTAACTATGGCTACACCTTC.

This sequence joins TRBV28 and TRBJ2-3, with 11 bases lining up with TRBD2. Germline values: CDR1 MDHEN, CDR2 SYDVKM. Germline trimming cut 6 bases from V and 2 bases from J; bases unmatched to any gene: 13. The CDR3 spans 18 residues. The CDR3 loop is CASSTEPGTSGNTDTQYF. The CDR3 nucleotides read TGTGCCAGCAGCACGGAACCAGGGACTAGCGGCAACACAGATACGCAGTATTTT.

The table lists this clonotype with many counts. The chain joins TRBV19 to TRBJ2-1; 10 bases align to TRBD2. The CDR3 is 15 amino acids. V shed 4 bases, J shed 5 bases, and the junction held 5 bases outside the gene matches. Germline V CDR1 and CDR2: LNHDA, SQIVND (reference sequence). CDR3 in DNA: TGTGCCAGTAGTAGAACTAGCGGGGACCACAATGAGCAGTTCTTC. The encoded protein is CASSRTSGDHNEQFF. Variable domain in full (rest from reference TRBV19 and TRBJ2-1): DGGITQSPKYLFRKEGQNVTLSCEQNLNHDAMYWYRQDPGQGLRLIYYSQIVNDFQKGDIAEGYSVSREKKESFPLTVTSAQKNPTAFYLCASSRTSGDHNEQFFGPGTRLTVL.

This sequence joins TRBV3-1 and TRBJ2-7; D gene ambiguous. Germline V CDR1 and CDR2: LGHDT, YNNKEL (reference sequence). The CDR3 totals 13 residues. The ends were cut back, 2 bases at V and 0 bases at J, with 5 bases in the middle. The CDR3 sequence is CASSQSSSYEQYV. Written as DNA, the CDR3 is TGTGCCAGCAGCCAATCTAGCTCCTACGAGCAGTACGTC.

This clonotype was seen more than once but under ten times. This chain joins TRBV12-3 or TRBV12-4 and TRBJ2-5; D gene uncertain. V was shortened by 3 bases and J by 7 bases, with 12 bases between the two germline ends. This CDR3 has 13 amino acids. CDR3 bases: TGTGCCAGCAGTTTTTCTATTCCAGGGACCCAGTACTTC. Amino acids: CASSFSIPGTQYF.